This T cell receptor (beta chain) stems from a study of blood T cell repertoires in COVID-19. In the study overall: Both acute and convalescent COVID-19 samples were obtained from the United States, Italy and Spain. In each case, the material was cDNA or gDNA derived from T cells, B-cell-depleted T cells, or PBMCs.

In the source study's methods: Reference gene primer amplification in the assay estimated nucleated cell counts. Method: immunoSEQ multiplex PCR; TCRdb's copy keeps in-frame clones and lacks some. The V and J calls and clone size were taken over from that table, and D and trimming were inferred from the DNA. The table has fewer than 120,000 clones, about 70% seen once. V was clipped by 1 base and J by 10 bases; unmatched bases: 7. The germline gives CDR1 LGHDT, CDR2 YNNKEL (reference sequence). The CDR3 loop spans 15 amino acids. This rearrangement joins TRBV3-1 (or the pseudogene TRBV3-2) to TRBJ1-6; 7 bases line up with TRBD1. Source material: peripheral blood. This sequence was found in a woman aged 55-70 years with acute or convalescent COVID-19. CDR3 in DNA: TGTGCCAGCAGCCAAGTAAAAGGGGGCCGATCACCCCTCCACTTT. Its translation: CASSQVKGGRSPLHF.